The 23 T cell receptor beta chains in this list originate from one sample, sequenced in a study of blood T cell repertoires in COVID-19. Clones were sequenced by immunoSEQ multiplex PCR, and TCRdb holds only the in-frame ones, with some missing. The table lists around 380,000 clones, over 65% of them singletons. Sequenced: peripheral blood. The receptors here all came from a human donor with acute or convalescent COVID-19. The donor label of this sample is uncertain.

The chain joins TRBV6-5 to TRBJ1-6; D remains ambiguous. V was trimmed by 1 base and J by 9 bases, leaving 10 bases between them. The germline CDR1 and CDR2 sequences are MNHEY and SVGAGI. The CDR3 runs to 14 residues. DNA of the CDR3: TGTGCCAGCAGTTACTACAGTTACTCTTCACCCCTCCACTTT. This gives the protein CASSYYSYSSPLHF.

The chain joins TRBV7-9 to TRBJ1-2, with D tentatively TRBD1 (6 bases). CDR1 is SEHNR, CDR2 FQNEAQ, per germline (reference sequence). Trimming shortened V by 2 bases and J by 6 bases, and 13 bases separated the two germline ends. CDR3 length: 14 amino acids. The CDR3 nucleotides are TGTGCCAGCAGCTTACTGGACAGCTTAGATGGCTACACCTTC. Amino acids: CASSLLDSLDGYTF.

The chain joins TRBV5-5 to TRBJ1-1; D gene ambiguous. Trimming cost V 0 bases and J 1 base, with 10 bases left between them. The CDR3 covers 15 residues. The V gene's germline CDR1 is SGHKS and CDR2 YYEKEE (reference sequence). DNA of the CDR3: TGTGCCAGCAGCTTGGTACTGGCTAGGAACACTGAAGCTTTCTTT. The encoded protein is CASSLVLARNTEAFF.

V is TRBV5-1 and J is TRBJ1-6; D not resolved. The CDR3 totals 14 residues. The V gene lost 0 bases and the J gene lost 11 bases, with 12 bases spanning the gap. CDR1 SGHRS and CDR2 YFSETQ come from the germline V gene. The chain's CDR3 is CASSLDSQRAPLHF. In nucleotides, the CDR3 is TGCGCCAGCAGCTTGGACAGCCAAAGAGCACCCCTCCACTTT.

V and J are TRBV28 and TRBJ1-3, with TRBD1 identical over 8 bases. CDR1 is MDHEN, CDR2 SYDVKM, per germline. The CDR3 totals 15 residues. V lost 3 bases and J lost 7; bases outside the gene matches: 8. DNA of the CDR3: TGTGCCAGCAGTTTTCAGGGGGCGCGGGGGAACACCATATATTTT. Translating gives CASSFQGARGNTIYF.

The chain has TRBV5-1 and TRBJ1-4, with 9 bases identical to TRBD1. The V gene end was trimmed by 0 bases and the J gene end by 11 bases; junction bases not matched to a gene: 8. Germline CDR1 and CDR2: SGHRS and YFSETQ. The CDR3 covers 15 residues. In DNA, the CDR3 is TGCGCCAGCAGCTTGGTCGGGACAGGGATCGAGAAACTGTTTTTT. Its translation: CASSLVGTGIEKLFF. Full variable domain (rest looked up from reference TRBV5-1 and TRBJ1-4): KAGVTQTPRYLIKTRGQQVTLSCSPISGHRSVSWYQQTPGQGLQFLFEYFSETQRNKGNFPGRFSGRQFSNSRSEMNVSTLELGDSALYLCASSLVGTGIEKLFFGSGTQLSVL.

The chain carries TRBV13 and TRBJ2-3; 8 positions agree with TRBD2. CDR3 length: 16 residues. Trimming at V came to 5 bases and at J to 0 bases, leaving 7 bases not matched to a gene. Per germline, CDR1 PRHDT and CDR2 FYEKMQ (reference sequence). The CDR3 region has the DNA TGTGCCAGCAGCCGAACTAGCGGAAGCAGCACAGATACGCAGTATTTT. Encoded protein: CASSRTSGSSTDTQYF.

The chain has TRBV7-2 and TRBJ2-6; D remains ambiguous. Germline V gene lookup returns CDR1 SGHTA and CDR2 FQGNSA. V was clipped by 2 bases and J by 0 bases, with 5 bases between them. This CDR3 has 15 residues. The CDR3 region is CASSLPGSGANVLTF. The DNA for the CDR3 is TGTGCCAGCAGCTTACCGGGCTCTGGGGCCAACGTCCTGACTTTC.

The chain combines TRBV2 with TRBJ2-3; D may be TRBD2 (7 bases). Trimming took off 7 bases at V and 2 bases at J, with 13 bases between the two ends. The CDR3 totals 14 residues. The germline V gene has CDR1 SNHLY and CDR2 FYNNEI. CDR3 sequence: CASTLGGPTDTQYF. In nucleotides, the CDR3 is TGTGCCAGCACCCTGGGGGGGCCCACAGATACGCAGTATTTT.

The CDR3 DNA follows: TGTGCCATCAGTAAGGGGGCGCCTGGAAACACCATATATTTT. Protein product: CAISKGAPGNTIYF. This sequence joins TRBV10-3 and TRBJ1-3; 7 nucleotides line up with TRBD1. This CDR3 has 14 amino acids. After removal of 5 bases from V and 2 bases from J, the junction contained 3 bases not matched to a gene. Germline-derived CDR1 and CDR2 are ENHRY and SYGVKD.

This clone was detected once. This chain connects TRBV5-6 to TRBJ1-3; D remains unclear. This CDR3 spans 15 amino acids. The V gene's germline CDR1 is SGHDT and CDR2 YYEEEE. V was trimmed by 2 bases and J by 3 bases, leaving 12 bases between them. The CDR3 loop reads CASSLPIGGGNTIYF. The CDR3 bases are TGTGCCAGCAGCTTACCGATCGGAGGTGGAAACACCATATATTTT. The whole variable domain, filled in from reference TRBV5-6 and TRBJ1-3, reads DAGVTQSPTHLIKTRGQQVTLRCSPKSGHDTVSWYQQALGQGPQFIFQYYEEEERQRGNFPDRFSGHQFPNYSSELNVNALLLGDSALYLCASSLPIGGGNTIYFGEGSWLTVV.

V gene TRBV27 combines with J gene TRBJ2-1; the match to TRBD2 covers 9 bases. Losses at the gene ends were 6 bases for V and 2 bases for J; bases not matched to a gene: 5. The CDR3 contains 15 residues. Germline V gene lookup returns CDR1 MNHEY and CDR2 SMNVEV (reference sequence). This chain's CDR3 is CASRGAGGPYNEQFF. CDR3 nucleotides: TGTGCCAGCAGGGGAGCGGGAGGACCCTACAATGAGCAGTTCTTC.

The J gene is TRBJ1-1, the V gene TRBV11-1; a weak D match, TRBD1 (6 bases). CDR1 and CDR2 (germline): SGHAT, FQDESV (reference sequence). Trimming shortened V by 4 bases and J by 1 base, and 13 bases separated the two germline ends. CDR3 size: 15 residues. The CDR3 DNA follows: TGTGCCAGCAGCTCTGAAGGGGGATGGAACACTGAAGCTTTCTTT. Translation gives CASSSEGGWNTEAFF.

The sample holds a few counts of this clone. The chain recombines TRBV28 with TRBJ1-6; tentatively, D is TRBD1 (6 bases). Germline CDR1 and CDR2: MDHEN and SYDVKM. The CDR3 totals 13 residues. V was cut by 11 bases and J by 6 bases, with 14 bases left in between. The CDR3 nucleotides are TGTGCCGAGCGTGGACAGCTTAATTCACCCCTCCACTTT. It is translated as CAERGQLNSPLHF.

V gene TRBV28 combines with J gene TRBJ1-5; 8 bases map to TRBD1. The CDR3 sequence is 15 residues long. The germline CDR1 and CDR2 sequences are MDHEN and SYDVKM. J gave up 0 bases and V 6 bases, and 4 bases lay outside the gene matches. The CDR3 nucleotides are TGTGCCAGCAGAAGACAGGGGAATAGCAATCAGCCCCAGCATTTT. This codes for CASRRQGNSNQPQHF.

Turning to this clone: Other nucleotide sequences in the sample specify the same CDR3. The chain joins TRBV18 to TRBJ2-3; D gene unclear. Trimming took off 3 bases at V and 0 bases at J, with 4 bases between the two ends. Germline CDR1 KGHSH, CDR2 LQKENI. The CDR3 covers 13 residues. CDR3 DNA sequence: TGTGCCAGCTCACCCCCGAGCACAGATACGCAGTATTTT. The encoded protein is CASSPPSTDTQYF.

The chain joins TRBV11-3 to TRBJ1-2; TRBD1 is a possible D gene (5 bases). Trimming removed 1 base at V and 3 bases at J, with 12 bases between. CDR1 and CDR2 from the germline V gene are SGHNT and YENEEA. The CDR3 spans 15 residues. CDR3 in DNA: TGTGCCAGCAGCTTAGTGGCAGGGAAGGACTATGGCTACACCTTC. Its protein product is CASSLVAGKDYGYTF.

The chain combines TRBV5-1 with TRBJ2-7; 8 nucleotides align to TRBD2. The germline CDR1 and CDR2 sequences are SGHRS and YFSETQ. J was trimmed by 3 bases and V by 3 bases; bases with no gene match: 8. The CDR3 runs to 15 residues. The CDR3 DNA sequence: TGCGCCAGCAGCTCGGCCGGGACTAGGGGCTACGAGCAGTACTTC. Its translation is CASSSAGTRGYEQYF.

The genes are TRBV7-9 and TRBJ2-1; D is possibly TRBD1 (5 bases). The germline V gene has CDR1 SEHNR and CDR2 FQNEAQ (reference sequence). V dropped 1 base and J dropped 5 bases, with 12 bases sitting between them. The length of the CDR3 is 15 residues. In nucleotides, the CDR3 is TGTGCCAGCAGCTTAGTAGGGGCAGGGAACAATGAGCAGTTCTTC. This translates into CASSLVGAGNNEQFF.

The chain couples TRBV29-1 to TRBJ1-2; 7 bases line up with TRBD1. The length of the CDR3 is 12 residues. The germline V gene has CDR1 SQVTM and CDR2 ANQGSEA. With V trimmed by 6 bases and J by 4 bases, 5 bases remained unmatched. The CDR3 here is CSVNRDSYGYTF. The CDR3 bases are TGCAGCGTGAACCGGGACAGCTATGGCTACACCTTC.

Of note for this clone: Within the sample, other DNA sequences also encode this same CDR3. The chain recombines TRBV18 with TRBJ2-5; unclear D gene. Germline CDR1 and CDR2: KGHSH and LQKENI. V lost 6 bases, J lost 2 bases, and 10 bases lay in between. The CDR3 is 13 amino acids. The CDR3 region is CASSLTVQETQYF. Here the CDR3 DNA reads TGTGCCAGCTCCCTAACAGTGCAAGAGACCCAGTACTTC.

The rearrangement joins TRBV14 to TRBJ1-2; no clear D gene. Trimming stripped 3 bases from V and 5 bases from J, with 13 bases between. Germline V gene sequence: CDR1 SGHDN, CDR2 FVKESK. The CDR3 has 14 residues. This CDR3 reads CASSQSRTMYGYTF. The CDR3 DNA sequence: TGTGCCAGCAGCCAGTCCCGAACTATGTATGGCTACACCTTC.

V usage is TRBV10-3 and J usage is TRBJ1-1; possible D gene TRBD1, 6 bases. The ends were cut back, 6 bases at V and 8 bases at J, with 10 bases in the middle. The germline V gene has CDR1 ENHRY and CDR2 SYGVKD. This CDR3 comprises 11 residues. Here the CDR3 reads CAIRKGVEAFF. The CDR3 DNA follows: TGTGCCATCAGGAAGGGGGTGGAAGCTTTCTTT.